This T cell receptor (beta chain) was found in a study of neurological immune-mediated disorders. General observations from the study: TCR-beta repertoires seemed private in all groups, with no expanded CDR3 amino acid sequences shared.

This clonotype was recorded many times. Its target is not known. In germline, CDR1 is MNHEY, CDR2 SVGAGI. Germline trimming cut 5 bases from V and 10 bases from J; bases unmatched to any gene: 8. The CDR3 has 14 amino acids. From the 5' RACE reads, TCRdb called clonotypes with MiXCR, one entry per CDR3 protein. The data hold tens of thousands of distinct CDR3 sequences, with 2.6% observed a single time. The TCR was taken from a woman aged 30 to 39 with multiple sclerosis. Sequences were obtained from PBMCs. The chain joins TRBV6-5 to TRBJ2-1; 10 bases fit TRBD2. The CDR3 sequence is CASSSSGRRGEQFF. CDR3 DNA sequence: TGTGCCAGCAGTAGTAGCGGGAGGCGGGGAGAGCAGTTCTTC.